The rows below give T cell receptor beta chains drawn from one sample of a study of CD8 T cells in ankylosing spondylitis. TCRdb redid the calling of the 5' RACE reads with MiXCR, one entry per CDR3 protein. Among just under 550,000 distinct CDR3 sequences listed, about an eighth were seen once. The source material was blood, either unsorted or a sorted T cell fraction (not recorded which). All receptors derive from a male donor with ankylosing spondylitis. CDR3s include the opening cysteine and the closing phenylalanine or tryptophan. Fields, in order: CDR3 DNA, CDR3 protein, J gene, V gene, clone size, D gene. The D gene is left open where the match is weak. Clone size is stated in some rows and not others, as once, few, many or a class when expanded.

CDR3 DNA: TGCAGTGCTTCCGAGCTAGCGGGACTCTCCTACAATGAGCAGTTCTTC
CDR3 protein: CSASELAGLSYNEQFF
J gene: TRBJ2-1
V gene: TRBV20-1
clone size: few
D gene: TRBD2

CDR3 DNA: TGCAGTGCTAGAGGTGGAGCGGTATACACAGATACGCAGTATTTT
CDR3 protein: CSARGGAVYTDTQYF
J gene: TRBJ2-3
V gene: TRBV20-1
clone size: -
D gene: -

CDR3 DNA: TGCAGTGCTATCTCTAGCGGGGGGACCCGGGGGCAAGAGACCCAGTACTTC
CDR3 protein: CSAISSGGTRGQETQYF
J gene: TRBJ2-5
V gene: TRBV20-1
clone size: -
D gene: TRBD2

CDR3 DNA: TGCGCCAGCAGCGCACAGAACAGCGCGGATGGCTACACCTTC
CDR3 protein: CASSAQNSADGYTF
J gene: TRBJ1-2
V gene: TRBV5-1
clone size: few
D gene: -

CDR3 DNA: TGTGCCAGCAGCTTAGCCGAGGGATCCGGCTACACCTTC
CDR3 protein: CASSLAEGSGYTF
J gene: TRBJ1-2
V gene: TRBV7-9
clone size: many
D gene: -

CDR3 DNA: TGTGCCAGCAGCCCGTGGGGCTTGCAAGAGACCCAGTACTTC
CDR3 protein: CASSPWGLQETQYF
J gene: TRBJ2-5
V gene: TRBV3-1
clone size: -
D gene: -

CDR3 DNA: TGCGCCAGCAGCCCCCAGGGACCTTTCACCGGGGAGCTGTTTTTT
CDR3 protein: CASSPQGPFTGELFF
J gene: TRBJ2-2
V gene: TRBV5-1
clone size: few
D gene: -

CDR3 DNA: TGCAGTGCTCCGGGACAAACTAGTCTCAATGAGCAGTTCTTC
CDR3 protein: CSAPGQTSLNEQFF
J gene: TRBJ2-1
V gene: TRBV20-1
clone size: few
D gene: -

CDR3 DNA: TGTGCCAGCAGTCGGGACCTCAGTTTCTCTGGAAACACCATATATTTT
CDR3 protein: CASSRDLSFSGNTIYF
J gene: TRBJ1-3
V gene: TRBV7-9
clone size: -
D gene: -

CDR3 DNA: TGCAGTGCTAGAGATATGGCGGGAGCGGGCGAGCAGTACTTC
CDR3 protein: CSARDMAGAGEQYF
J gene: TRBJ2-7
V gene: TRBV20-1
clone size: few
D gene: TRBD2

CDR3 DNA: TGTGCCAGCAGCCAAGAGGACAGGGGAAGTGGCTACACCTTC
CDR3 protein: CASSQEDRGSGYTF
J gene: TRBJ1-2
V gene: TRBV3-1
clone size: -
D gene: TRBD1

CDR3 DNA: TGTGCCAGCAGGGCCACAGGGGATTCACCCCTCCACTTT
CDR3 protein: CASRATGDSPLHF
J gene: TRBJ1-6
V gene: TRBV2
clone size: -
D gene: TRBD1

CDR3 DNA: TGCGCCAGCAGCTTGGAATGGGACCACTACGAGCAGTACTTC
CDR3 protein: CASSLEWDHYEQYF
J gene: TRBJ2-7
V gene: TRBV5-1
clone size: few
D gene: -

CDR3 DNA: TGTGCCAGCAGTTACTCGGGACAGACTTACACCGGGGAGCTGTTTTTT
CDR3 protein: CASSYSGQTYTGELFF
J gene: TRBJ2-2
V gene: TRBV6-5
clone size: few
D gene: TRBD1

CDR3 DNA: TGCAGTGCTAGAGCGCGGGAGGGCCCCGGGAATGAGCAGTTCTTC
CDR3 protein: CSARAREGPGNEQFF
J gene: TRBJ2-1
V gene: TRBV20-1
clone size: -
D gene: TRBD2

CDR3 DNA: TGCGCCAGCAGCTTGGTTGGTACAGGGGGGGCAAATGAGCAGTTCTTC
CDR3 protein: CASSLVGTGGANEQFF
J gene: TRBJ2-1
V gene: TRBV5-1
clone size: few
D gene: -

CDR3 DNA: TGTGCCAGCAGCTATGGGGACAGGGCCATTAGCAATCAGCCCCAGCATTTT
CDR3 protein: CASSYGDRAISNQPQHF
J gene: TRBJ1-5
V gene: TRBV7-8
clone size: -
D gene: TRBD1

CDR3 DNA: TGCGCCAGCAGCTTCTACCTAGCGGGCCACTACAATGAGCAGTTCTTC
CDR3 protein: CASSFYLAGHYNEQFF
J gene: TRBJ2-1
V gene: TRBV5-1
clone size: -
D gene: TRBD2

CDR3 DNA: TGTGCCAGCAGCCCCGGGACTACGGGTTGGGGTACGCAGTATTTT
CDR3 protein: CASSPGTTGWGTQYF
J gene: TRBJ2-3
V gene: TRBV7-9
clone size: few
D gene: TRBD2

CDR3 DNA: TGTGCCACCGGTGAAGGACCAGGGAGGTCCCAGTACTTC
CDR3 protein: CATGEGPGRSQYF
J gene: TRBJ2-5
V gene: TRBV24-1
clone size: -
D gene: -

CDR3 DNA: TGTGCCAGCAGCCCCTCCGGGACTAGCGGGAGGGTCCGGGACTATGAGCAGTTCTTC
CDR3 protein: CASSPSGTSGRVRDYEQFF
J gene: TRBJ2-1
V gene: TRBV7-6
clone size: few
D gene: TRBD2

CDR3 DNA: TGCAGTGCCGCCGATGACAGGGAGAACACTGAAGCTTTCTTT
CDR3 protein: CSAADDRENTEAFF
J gene: TRBJ1-1
V gene: TRBV20-1
clone size: few
D gene: TRBD1

CDR3 DNA: TGTGCCAGCAGCGTCTCACCGCCTGGCACCGGGGAGCTGTTTTTT
CDR3 protein: CASSVSPPGTGELFF
J gene: TRBJ2-2
V gene: TRBV9
clone size: many
D gene: -

CDR3 DNA: TGCAGTGCTAGAGTGAATAGCGGGAGGGCCTGGGACTTC
CDR3 protein: CSARVNSGRAWDF
J gene: TRBJ2-7
V gene: TRBV20-1
clone size: -
D gene: TRBD2

CDR3 DNA: TGTGCCAGCAGCTTAGATACCCGGGGCGAGCAGTTCTTC
CDR3 protein: CASSLDTRGEQFF
J gene: TRBJ2-1
V gene: TRBV7-8
clone size: few
D gene: -

CDR3 DNA: TGTGCCAGCAGCACCTCTTCCAGCTCCTACAATGAGCAGTTCTTC
CDR3 protein: CASSTSSSSYNEQFF
J gene: TRBJ2-1
V gene: TRBV11-2
clone size: few
D gene: -

CDR3 DNA: TGTGCCAGCAGCCCTAGCGGCCCCTCTGGGGCCAACGTCCTGACTTTC
CDR3 protein: CASSPSGPSGANVLTF
J gene: TRBJ2-6
V gene: TRBV7-9
clone size: -
D gene: TRBD2

CDR3 DNA: TGTGCCACCAGCACAGGGGGTTACGGTGAGCAGTTCTTC
CDR3 protein: CATSTGGYGEQFF
J gene: TRBJ2-1
V gene: TRBV24-1
clone size: many
D gene: TRBD1

CDR3 DNA: TGTGCCAGCAGGTTCGGGGACACAAATTCACCCCTCCACTTT
CDR3 protein: CASRFGDTNSPLHF
J gene: TRBJ1-6
V gene: TRBV2
clone size: few
D gene: -

CDR3 DNA: TGTGCCAGCAGCCCCCCGGGAGTGGGGGGAGAGACCCAGTACTTC
CDR3 protein: CASSPPGVGGETQYF
J gene: TRBJ2-5
V gene: TRBV7-8
clone size: few
D gene: -

CDR3 DNA: TGCAGCACCATTTTGGGGGGGGTACGAGAGACCCAGTACTTC
CDR3 protein: CSTILGGVRETQYF
J gene: TRBJ2-5
V gene: TRBV29-1
clone size: few
D gene: TRBD2

CDR3 DNA: TGCAGTGCGCGAATATTAGGACAGGGGGGTGGCTACACCTTC
CDR3 protein: CSARILGQGGGYTF
J gene: TRBJ1-2
V gene: TRBV20-1
clone size: few
D gene: TRBD1

CDR3 DNA: TGTGCCAGCAGCCGGGCCTATGGCTACACCTTC
CDR3 protein: CASSRAYGYTF
J gene: TRBJ1-2
V gene: TRBV7-2
clone size: many
D gene: -

CDR3 DNA: TGTGCCAGCAGCGGCACCGGGACAGGGCTTCAGAGCCAGTTCTTC
CDR3 protein: CASSGTGTGLQSQFF
J gene: TRBJ2-1
V gene: TRBV9
clone size: -
D gene: TRBD1

CDR3 DNA: TGTGCCAGCAGCTACGGCGGAACATCCTACAATGAGCAGTTCTTC
CDR3 protein: CASSYGGTSYNEQFF
J gene: TRBJ2-1
V gene: TRBV7-9
clone size: -
D gene: -

CDR3 DNA: TGTGCCAGCAGTTACTCGATACTAGCGGGAGATGATGAGCAGTTCTTC
CDR3 protein: CASSYSILAGDDEQFF
J gene: TRBJ2-1
V gene: TRBV6-2/TRBV6-3
clone size: -
D gene: TRBD2

CDR3 DNA: TGTGCCAGCAGCTATTACAGGGGGCACACCGGGGAGCTGTTTTTT
CDR3 protein: CASSYYRGHTGELFF
J gene: TRBJ2-2
V gene: TRBV7-2
clone size: few
D gene: TRBD1

CDR3 DNA: TGTGCCAGCAGTTTTTTGTCCTCCCGGGAGTTCTTC
CDR3 protein: CASSFLSSREFF
J gene: TRBJ2-1
V gene: TRBV12-3/TRBV12-4
clone size: many
D gene: -

CDR3 DNA: TGCAGTGCTAGGGCCAATAGGGCTAGCGGGAGTTACGAGCAGTACTTC
CDR3 protein: CSARANRASGSYEQYF
J gene: TRBJ2-7
V gene: TRBV20-1
clone size: few
D gene: TRBD2

CDR3 DNA: TGTGCCATCAAACCGGGTTCAGAACAGCCCCAGCATTTT
CDR3 protein: CAIKPGSEQPQHF
J gene: TRBJ1-5
V gene: TRBV10-3
clone size: many
D gene: -

CDR3 DNA: TGTGCCAGTAGTATCCAGACTAGCCGATTCAACAATGAGCAGTTCTTC
CDR3 protein: CASSIQTSRFNNEQFF
J gene: TRBJ2-1
V gene: TRBV19
clone size: -
D gene: TRBD2

CDR3 DNA: TGTGCCAGCAGTTATATTGGAGCGGATCTACCGCAGTATTTT
CDR3 protein: CASSYIGADLPQYF
J gene: TRBJ2-3
V gene: TRBV6-2/TRBV6-3
clone size: many
D gene: -

CDR3 DNA: TGCGCCAGTAGACTAGCGGGAGGGTATACCGGGGAGCTGTTTTTT
CDR3 protein: CASRLAGGYTGELFF
J gene: TRBJ2-2
V gene: TRBV10-2
clone size: -
D gene: TRBD2

CDR3 DNA: TGTGCCAGCAGTGTTAGGGCCTTCTACGAGCAGTACTTC
CDR3 protein: CASSVRAFYEQYF
J gene: TRBJ2-7
V gene: TRBV2
clone size: few
D gene: -

CDR3 DNA: TGTGCCAGCAGTTACAATAACAGGGGTAACACTGAAGCTTTCTTT
CDR3 protein: CASSYNNRGNTEAFF
J gene: TRBJ1-1
V gene: TRBV6-5
clone size: -
D gene: TRBD1

CDR3 DNA: TGTGCCAGCAGTTTATCGGTAGGGTTCGGTGAAAAACTGTTTTTT
CDR3 protein: CASSLSVGFGEKLFF
J gene: TRBJ1-4
V gene: TRBV27
clone size: few
D gene: -

CDR3 DNA: TGCAGTGCCCTAAAGGGGGGCTCCTACAATGAGCAGTTCTTC
CDR3 protein: CSALKGGSYNEQFF
J gene: TRBJ2-1
V gene: TRBV20-1
clone size: -
D gene: -

CDR3 DNA: TGTGCCAGCAGCCCCGCACTAGCGGGAAGGGGAGATACGCAGTATTTT
CDR3 protein: CASSPALAGRGDTQYF
J gene: TRBJ2-3
V gene: TRBV7-2
clone size: -
D gene: TRBD2

CDR3 DNA: TGCAGTGCTAGCCGGCGCCGAAAAGAGACCCAGTACTTC
CDR3 protein: CSASRRRKETQYF
J gene: TRBJ2-5
V gene: TRBV20-1
clone size: -
D gene: -

CDR3 DNA: TGCAGCGTTGATTTTGCGGGTGCCTACAATGAGCAGTTCTTC
CDR3 protein: CSVDFAGAYNEQFF
J gene: TRBJ2-1
V gene: TRBV29-1
clone size: -
D gene: -

CDR3 DNA: TGTGCCAGCAGAGCTAAAGAGACCCAGTACTTC
CDR3 protein: CASRAKETQYF
J gene: TRBJ2-5
V gene: TRBV6-1
clone size: few
D gene: -

CDR3 DNA: TGTGCCAGCAGCCAGACGCAGGGGGCGCGGTATGGCTACACCTTC
CDR3 protein: CASSQTQGARYGYTF
J gene: TRBJ1-2
V gene: TRBV4-2
clone size: many
D gene: TRBD1

CDR3 DNA: TGTGCCAGCAGTAGACAGGGGACAACATTTCATGGCTACACCTTC
CDR3 protein: CASSRQGTTFHGYTF
J gene: TRBJ1-2
V gene: TRBV6-2/TRBV6-3
clone size: few
D gene: TRBD1

CDR3 DNA: TGTGCCAGCAGTGAACCAGGTGAAGATGAGCAGTTCTTC
CDR3 protein: CASSEPGEDEQFF
J gene: TRBJ2-1
V gene: TRBV25-1
clone size: many
D gene: -

CDR3 DNA: TGCGCCAGCAGAAATCCGGGACAGGATTGGAGCAATGGCTACACCTTC
CDR3 protein: CASRNPGQDWSNGYTF
J gene: TRBJ1-2
V gene: TRBV10-2
clone size: -
D gene: TRBD1

CDR3 DNA: TGTGCCAGCAGCTTTTTGGACGAGCAGTTCTTC
CDR3 protein: CASSFLDEQFF
J gene: TRBJ2-1
V gene: TRBV11-2
clone size: many
D gene: -

CDR3 DNA: TGTGCCAGCAGCTTTGAGGCGGGGCCCTACGAGCAGTACTTC
CDR3 protein: CASSFEAGPYEQYF
J gene: TRBJ2-7
V gene: TRBV5-5
clone size: few
D gene: -